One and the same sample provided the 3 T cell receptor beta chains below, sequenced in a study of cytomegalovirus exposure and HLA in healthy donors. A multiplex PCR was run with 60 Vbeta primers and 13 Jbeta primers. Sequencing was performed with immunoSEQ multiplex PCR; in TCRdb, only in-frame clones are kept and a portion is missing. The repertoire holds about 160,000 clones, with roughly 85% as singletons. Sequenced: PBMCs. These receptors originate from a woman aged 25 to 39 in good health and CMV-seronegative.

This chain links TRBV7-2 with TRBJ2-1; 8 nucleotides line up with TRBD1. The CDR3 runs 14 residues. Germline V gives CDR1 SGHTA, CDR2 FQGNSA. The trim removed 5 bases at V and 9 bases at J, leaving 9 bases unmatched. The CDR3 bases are TGTGCCAGCAGCCTCGACAGGGGTTGGGGTGAGCAGTTCTTC. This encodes CASSLDRGWGEQFF.

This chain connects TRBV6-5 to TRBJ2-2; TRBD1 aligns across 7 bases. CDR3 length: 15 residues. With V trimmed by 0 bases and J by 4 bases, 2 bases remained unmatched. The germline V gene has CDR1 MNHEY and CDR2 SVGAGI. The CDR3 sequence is CASSYSTGVTGELFF. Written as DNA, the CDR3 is TGTGCCAGCAGTTACTCTACAGGGGTCACCGGGGAGCTGTTTTTT.

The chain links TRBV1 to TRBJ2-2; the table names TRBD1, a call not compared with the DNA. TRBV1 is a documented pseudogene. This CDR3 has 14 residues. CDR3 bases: TGCACCAGCAGCGGGACAAAGGGCACCGGGGAGCTGTTTTTT. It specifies CTSSGTKGTGELFF.